This record concerns one T cell receptor beta chain sequence. This sample was taken from a study of blood T cell repertoires in COVID-19. As for the study in general: The study drew acute and convalescent COVID-19 samples from the United States, Italy and Spain. PBMCs, B-cell-depleted T cells, or T cells provided the cDNA or gDNA that made up the material.

As originally analysed: By means of reference gene primer amplification, nucleated cell counts were estimated. Produced via immunoSEQ multiplex PCR; TCRdb's table is partial and in-frame only. For V, J and clone size, that table is used; D and trimming come from the DNA. The table shows more than 140,000 clones, with 80% to 90% occurring only once. Trimming cost V 5 bases and J 1 base; bases outside gene matches: 7. This CDR3 is built from 16 residues. Germline V CDR1 and CDR2: SGHTA, FQGNSA. Source material: peripheral blood. The genes are TRBV7-2 and TRBJ2-1, with 8 positions matching TRBD2. The receptor's source is a woman aged 45-65 years in a cohort sampled during active or convalescent COVID-19. The CDR3 spells CASSPRRGASYNEQFF. The CDR3 nucleotides read TGTGCCAGCAGCCCGCGGCGGGGGGCGTCCTACAATGAGCAGTTCTTC.